The next 21 T cell receptor beta chains were all read from a single sample in a study of blood T cell repertoires in COVID-19. Assay used: immunoSEQ multiplex PCR; TCRdb lists only in-frame clones, some missing. Of over 200,000 clones listed, 88% are singletons. Sequenced material: peripheral blood. The receptor source for this set is a woman aged 40-49 years who had recovered from COVID-19.

This rearrangement joins TRBV13 to TRBJ2-3; D gene unclear. This CDR3 is built from 14 residues. V dropped 2 bases and J dropped 0 bases, with 6 bases sitting between them. Germline V lookup: CDR1 PRHDT, CDR2 FYEKMQ (reference sequence). CDR3: CASSLQVSTDTQYF. CDR3 DNA sequence: TGTGCCAGCAGCTTACAGGTCAGCACAGATACGCAGTATTTT.

The chain joins TRBV23-1 to TRBJ2-7; 11 positions match TRBD1. TRBV23-1 is known as an ORF, though its function is uncertain. This CDR3 has 15 amino acids. After removal of 2 bases from V and 5 bases from J, the junction contained 5 bases not matched to a gene. The CDR3: CASSQPGQGGHEQYF. CDR3 nucleotide sequence: TGCGCCAGCAGTCAACCGGGACAGGGGGGCCACGAGCAGTACTTC.

The rearrangement links TRBV6-2 or TRBV6-3 to TRBJ2-7; 7 nucleotides match TRBD2. The CDR3 has 16 residues. The germline gives CDR1 MNHEY, CDR2 SVGEGT. Germline trimming cut 2 bases from V and 0 bases from J; bases unmatched to any gene: 7. The DNA of the CDR3 is TGTGCCAGCAGTTACAATCCCGGGGGGAGCTCCTACGAGCAGTACTTC. Translated: CASSYNPGGSSYEQYF.

The chain joins TRBV9 to TRBJ1-1; 7 positions match TRBD1. Germline loops: CDR1 SGDLS, CDR2 YYNGEE. CDR3 length equals 17 residues. V lost 0 bases to trimming and J lost 3 bases; unmatched junction nucleotides: 11. CDR3 residues: CASSVAQGGTKDTEAFF. The CDR3 region has the DNA TGTGCCAGCAGCGTAGCTCAGGGGGGCACGAAGGACACTGAAGCTTTCTTT.

The chain carries TRBV2 and TRBJ2-2, with TRBD2 as a possible D gene (6 bases). Germline V gives CDR1 SNHLY, CDR2 FYNNEI. This CDR3 has 14 amino acids. The ends were cut back, 3 bases at V and 8 bases at J, with 13 bases in the middle. The CDR3 sequence is CASSDGGGRGELFF. CDR3 in DNA: TGTGCCAGCAGTGATGGCGGAGGGAGGGGGGAGCTGTTTTTT. The full variable domain, in which reference TRBV2 and TRBJ2-2 provide the parts outside the CDR3, is EPEVTQTPSHQVTQMGQEVILRCVPISNHLYFYWYRQILGQKVEFLVSFYNNEISEKSEIFDDQFSVERPDGSNFTLKIRSTKLEDSAMYFCASSDGGGRGELFFGEGSRLTVL.

On this clone itself: The same CDR3 arises from other DNA sequences in this sample as well. The chain combines TRBV18 with TRBJ2-2; no clear D gene. CDR1 and CDR2 (germline): KGHSH, LQKENI. Between the trimmed V and J ends, which lost 3 bases and 5 bases, there was a span of 10 bases. The CDR3 is 14 amino acids. CDR3 in DNA: TGTGCCAGCTCACCCCCCTCCAGGACCGGGGAGCTGTTTTTT. Its translation: CASSPPSRTGELFF.

The chain is built from TRBV5-6 and TRBJ1-1; D possibly corresponds to TRBD1 (5 bases). V was trimmed by 0 bases and J by 7 bases, leaving 10 bases between them. Germline values: CDR1 SGHDT, CDR2 YYEEEE. This CDR3 contains 13 residues. This CDR3 reads CASSLEGRSEAFF. CDR3 DNA sequence: TGTGCCAGCAGCTTGGAGGGGCGCAGTGAAGCTTTCTTT.

This clone showed up just a few times. The chain has TRBV24-1 and TRBJ2-3; TRBD2 matches 9 bases. Trimming cost V 0 bases and J 2 bases; bases outside gene matches: 5. The length of the CDR3 is 17 residues. Germline lookup yields CDR1 KGHDR and CDR2 SFDVKD. The CDR3 is CATSDLETSGTTDTQYF. CDR3 coding DNA: TGTGCCACCAGTGATTTGGAGACTAGCGGCACCACAGATACGCAGTATTTT.

V gene TRBV30 combines with J gene TRBJ2-1, with 9 bases identical to TRBD2. This CDR3 comprises 16 residues. Germline lookup yields CDR1 GTSNPN and CDR2 SVGIG (reference sequence). V gave up 0 bases and J gave up 9 bases; unmatched junction bases: 12. CDR3 in amino acids: CAWSVHGLAPGGEQFF. The CDR3 bases are TGTGCCTGGAGTGTACACGGACTAGCGCCGGGTGGTGAGCAGTTCTTC.

V and J are TRBV7-4 and TRBJ2-2; 8 bases line up with TRBD2. This CDR3 contains 20 residues. Losses at the gene ends were 3 bases for V and 7 bases for J; bases not matched to a gene: 22. CDR1 and CDR2 from the germline V gene are SGHVT and SQSDAQ. The CDR3 here is CASSLGWCRAGGPQGGELFF. In DNA, the CDR3 is TGTGCCAGCAGCTTGGGGTGGTGTCGGGCGGGAGGACCCCAGGGCGGGGAGCTGTTTTTT.

This chain uses TRBV28 with TRBJ2-2, with a weak D call TRBD1 (5 bases). The V and J ends lost 6 bases and 4 bases respectively, with 15 bases between them. The CDR3 consists of 15 residues. Germline-derived CDR1 and CDR2 are MDHEN and SYDVKM. CDR3 sequence (DNA): TGTGCCAGCAGACCCCATCAGGGTCGCACCGGGGAGCTGTTTTTT. This encodes CASRPHQGRTGELFF.

The chain carries TRBV5-1 and TRBJ1-4; D remains unclear. CDR1 and CDR2 from the germline V gene are SGHRS and YFSETQ. The CDR3 has 15 residues. The V end lost 5 bases, the J end lost 4 bases, and 15 bases lay between the germline ends. The CDR3 sequence is CASRGVVTGNEKLFF. The CDR3 nucleotides are TGCGCCAGCAGGGGTGTGGTTACGGGTAATGAAAAACTGTTTTTT.

This chain joins TRBV6-1 and TRBJ1-1, with D perhaps TRBD1 (5 bases). There are 17 residues in the CDR3. Germline V CDR1 and CDR2: MNHNS, SASEGT. Trimming cost V 3 bases and J 1 base, with 18 bases left between them. For the CDR3, the DNA is TGTGCCAGCAGTGAGGTCGGGGGGAGTGGGGCGAACACTGAAGCTTTCTTT. Translated, it gives CASSEVGGSGANTEAFF.

The rearrangement uses TRBV6-2 or TRBV6-3 and TRBJ2-7; no reliable D call. Trimming removed 2 bases from V and 0 bases from J, with 8 bases in between. The germline CDR1 and CDR2 sequences are MNHEY and SVGEGT. The CDR3 length is 14 residues. The CDR3 reads CASSYRASSYEQYF. The CDR3 nucleotides read TGTGCCAGCAGTTACCGCGCTAGCTCCTACGAGCAGTACTTC.

The chain has TRBV7-3 and TRBJ2-3; 10 positions agree with TRBD2. The CDR3 is made up of 16 amino acids. The germline CDR1 and CDR2 sequences are SGHTA and FQGTGA. V was pared by 2 bases and J by 6 bases, with 8 bases of the junction left unmatched. DNA for the CDR3: TGTGCCAGCAGCTTAGGAGCGGGAGGGCCGATCGATACGCAGTATTTT. Translated, it gives CASSLGAGGPIDTQYF. Variable domain in full (rest from reference TRBV7-3 and TRBJ2-3): GAGVSQTPSNKVTEKGKYVELRCDPISGHTALYWYRQSLGQGPEFLIYFQGTGAADDSGLPNDRFFAVRPEGSVSTLKIQRTERGDSAVYLCASSLGAGGPIDTQYFGPGTRLTVL.

The table lists this clone with a few counts. The gene calls are TRBV11-3 and TRBJ1-1; TRBD1 is a possible D gene (6 bases). This CDR3 is built from 12 residues. The V and J ends lost 7 bases and 8 bases respectively, with 14 bases between them. Per the germline V gene, CDR1 is SGHNT and CDR2 is YENEEA. The CDR3 spells CASTDRRGEAFF. The CDR3, as DNA: TGTGCCAGCACCGATCGAAGGGGGGAAGCTTTCTTT.

The rearrangement links TRBV10-3 to TRBJ2-1, with D tentatively TRBD1 (5 bases). The CDR3 has 14 amino acids. Trimming left V 4 bases short and J 1 base short, with 8 bases between. Per germline, CDR1 ENHRY and CDR2 SYGVKD. The CDR3 spells CAISGGPSYNEQFF. In DNA, the CDR3 is TGTGCCATCAGTGGGGGCCCATCCTACAATGAGCAGTTCTTC.

This chain uses TRBV12-5 with TRBJ1-5; D perhaps matches TRBD1 (6 bases). Deletions cut 3 bases from V and 4 bases from J, with 10 bases between. The CDR3 consists of 14 residues. In germline, CDR1 is LGHNT, CDR2 FRNRAP. The CDR3 coding sequence is TGTGCTAGTGGTTTTCGGGACACGAATCAGCCCCAGCATTTT. This codes for CASGFRDTNQPQHF.

With regard to this clone: A read error may produce the germline difference seen at one junction end. The chain joins TRBV5-1 to TRBJ1-2; TRBD1 agrees at 10 bases. The CDR3 contains 12 residues. Germline assignment: CDR1 SGHRS and CDR2 YFSETQ. CDR3 in amino acids: CASGPDRGRVDF. In nucleotides, the CDR3 is TGCGCCAGCGGACCCGACAGGGGGCGGGTCGACTTC.

The V and J genes are TRBV5-4 and TRBJ2-1; D is possibly TRBD1 (5 bases). The germline V and J ends were trimmed by 3 bases and 7 bases, with 8 bases remaining between them. The CDR3 consists of 12 residues. The germline gives CDR1 SGHNT, CDR2 YYREEE (reference sequence). CDR3 sequence reads: CASSSTGNEQFF. The CDR3 DNA is TGTGCCAGCAGCTCAACAGGAAATGAGCAGTTCTTC.

The table lists this clone with a few counts. J is TRBJ2-7 and V is TRBV7-2, with 8 bases matching TRBD2. The CDR3 contains 14 residues. V shed 1 base, J shed 7 bases, and the junction held 6 bases outside the gene matches. The germline V gene encodes CDR1 SGHTA and CDR2 FQGNSA. Written as DNA, the CDR3 is TGTGCCAGCAGCTTAGTGCGGGAGGCGGGGGAGCAGTACTTC. Protein product: CASSLVREAGEQYF.